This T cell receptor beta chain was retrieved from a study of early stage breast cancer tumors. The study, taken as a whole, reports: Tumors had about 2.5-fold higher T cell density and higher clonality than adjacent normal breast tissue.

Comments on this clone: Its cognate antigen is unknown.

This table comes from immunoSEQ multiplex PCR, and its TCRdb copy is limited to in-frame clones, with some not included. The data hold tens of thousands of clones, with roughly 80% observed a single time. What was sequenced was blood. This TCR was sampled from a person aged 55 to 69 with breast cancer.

DNA for the CDR3: TGTGCCAGCAGCGGGTTGGGACAGTATAGCAATCAGCCCCAGCATTTT. Its protein is CASSGLGQYSNQPQHF. The chain has TRBV9 and TRBJ1-5, with 7 bases that match TRBD1. The CDR3 sequence is 16 residues long. V was pared by 3 bases and J by 0 bases, with 6 bases of the junction left unmatched. Germline V gives CDR1 SGDLS, CDR2 YYNGEE.